This T cell receptor (beta chain) is from a study of neurological immune-mediated disorders. Time point given: longitudinal time-point 2. The CDR3 sequence is 16 residues long. Per germline, CDR1 DFQATT and CDR2 SNEGSKA (reference sequence). Trimming removed 2 bases at V and 3 bases at J, with 17 bases between. Each CDR3 protein gets one entry after TCRdb re-called the 5' RACE reads with MiXCR. Among approximately 31,000 distinct CDR3 sequences listed, about 13% were seen once. This clonotype was detected many times. Input material: PBMCs. This TCR came from a woman between 40 and 50 years old in good health. The chain is built from TRBV20-1 and TRBJ1-5, with D tentatively TRBD1 (6 bases). The CDR3: CSARRTGTRVNQPQHF. The CDR3 DNA follows: TGCAGTGCTAGACGGACCGGGACACGAGTCAATCAGCCCCAGCATTTT.